The 19 T cell receptor beta chains below were found in one sample sequenced in a study of regulatory T cells in long-lasting Graves disease. Time point given: newly diagnosed GD, antithyroid drugs for less than 3 months. Isolated PBMC RNA provided the starting material for the TCR library. In building TCR beta libraries, iRepertoire HTBI primers were used together with Arm-PCR of CDR3 regions. TCRdb itself ran the multiplex PCR reads through MiXCR, one entry per CDR3 protein. In the table there are just over 600,000 distinct CDR3 sequences, approximately 15% of which are singletons. In addition, the sample was reused for a study of T cells in Graves' hyperthyroidism and ophthalmopathy.

Sequencing was performed on peripheral blood mononuclear cells (PBMCs), taken at new diagnosis, from a patient treated with antithyroid drugs. All receptors derive from a woman in her twenties or thirties with Graves disease.

This clonotype has at least ten counts. The chain has TRBV5-1 and TRBJ1-5; possible D gene TRBD1, 6 bases. Between the trimmed V and J ends, which lost 5 bases and 4 bases, there was a span of 10 bases. Germline V CDR1 and CDR2: SGHRS, YFSETQ. The CDR3 is 13 residues long. The CDR3 coding sequence is TGCGCCAGCAGGGAGGGGGAAAATCAGCCCCAGCATTTT. Protein sequence: CASREGENQPQHF.

This clonotype came up many times. The J gene is TRBJ1-2, the V gene TRBV2; D not certain. V was shortened by 8 bases and J by 7 bases, with 8 bases between the two germline ends. The CDR3 contains 10 residues. Per the germline V gene, CDR1 is SNHLY and CDR2 is FYNNEI. CDR3 protein: CASLSGGYTF. CDR3 in DNA: TGTGCCAGCCTAAGCGGTGGCTACACCTTC.

This clonotype was found many times. The gene calls are TRBV10-3 and TRBJ1-1, with a possible D match to TRBD1 (6 bases). Trimming shortened V by 6 bases and J by 3 bases, and 11 bases separated the two germline ends. Germline-derived CDR1 and CDR2 are ENHRY and SYGVKD. The CDR3 length is 13 residues. For the CDR3, the DNA is TGTGCCATCAGAGGGGGGATGGACACTGAAGCTTTCTTT. This encodes CAIRGGMDTEAFF.

This clonotype has a handful of counts. This rearrangement joins TRBV3-1 to TRBJ2-3, with 7 nucleotides matching TRBD2. CDR3 length equals 16 residues. The germline V gene encodes CDR1 LGHDT and CDR2 YNNKEL (reference sequence). The V segment lost 5 bases and the J segment 4 bases; nucleotides outside the gene matches: 12. CDR3 in amino acids: CASSAWTRSMADTQYF. Here the CDR3 DNA reads TGTGCCAGCAGCGCCTGGACTAGGTCGATGGCAGATACGCAGTATTTT.

In its sample, this clonotype was seen a few times. The chain is built from TRBV7-9 and TRBJ1-4; 7 nucleotides agree with TRBD1. Germline trimming cut 5 bases from V and 8 bases from J; bases unmatched to any gene: 11. Germline values: CDR1 SEHNR, CDR2 FQNEAQ (reference sequence). The CDR3 spans 15 residues. The CDR3 region is CASSLSTGKEEKLFF. The CDR3 DNA follows: TGTGCCAGCAGCCTATCGACAGGGAAAGAGGAAAAACTGTTTTTT. The whole variable domain, remainder taken from reference TRBV7-9 and TRBJ1-4, is DTGVSQNPRHKITKRGQNVTFRCDPISEHNRLYWYRQTLGQGPEFLTYFQNEAQLEKSRLLSDRFSAERPKGSFSTLEIQRTEQGDSAMYLCASSLSTGKEEKLFFGSGTQLSVL.

The V and J genes are TRBV7-9 and TRBJ2-2; D gene uncertain. CDR1 and CDR2 (germline): SEHNR, FQNEAQ (reference sequence). V shed 7 bases and J shed 6 bases, with 6 bases lying between them. This CDR3 contains 11 residues. CDR3 amino acids: CASNAAGELFF. The DNA of the CDR3 is TGTGCCAGCAACGCAGCCGGGGAGCTGTTTTTT.

This chain links TRBV20-1 with TRBJ2-7; D may be TRBD1 or TRBD2 (6 bases each). Per germline, CDR1 DFQATT and CDR2 SNEGSKA (reference sequence). V lost 2 bases, J lost 5 bases, and 19 bases lay in between. CDR3 size: 15 residues. CDR3 residues: CSARKDGGPKDEQYF. The CDR3 nucleotides are TGCAGTGCTAGAAAGGATGGGGGGCCGAAGGACGAGCAGTACTTC.

About this clonotype: Since a much larger clone is just one base distant, this may be a read error. The chain joins TRBV6-2 or TRBV6-3 to TRBJ1-5; no clear D. CDR3 length equals 14 residues. CDR1 and CDR2 from the germline V gene are MNHEY and SVGEGT. In DNA form, the CDR3 reads TGTGCCACGCGATTAACGCATAGCAATCAGCCCCGGCATTTT. This sequence encodes CATRLTHSNQPRHF.

This clonotype was seen repeatedly, ten times or more. The chain uses TRBV11-2 and TRBJ2-7; 12 nucleotides line up with TRBD2. The V and J ends lost 5 bases and 3 bases, in that order; junction bases with no gene match: 5. Germline CDR1 SGHAT, CDR2 FQNNGV. The CDR3 loop spans 15 amino acids. The CDR3 DNA reads TGTGCCAGCAGCATAGGACTAGCGGGGAACTACGAGCAGTACTTC. It translates to CASSIGLAGNYEQYF.

CDR3 sequence reads: CAWSGGAGGYTF. CDR3 sequence (DNA): TGTGCCTGGAGTGGGGGGGCAGGAGGCTACACCTTC. This chain uses TRBV30 with TRBJ1-2; TRBD1 might be the D (6 bases). The CDR3 has 12 amino acids. Trimming took 1 base from V and 8 from J, leaving 11 bases between them. The germline CDR1 and CDR2 sequences are GTSNPN and SVGIG (reference sequence).

This clonotype has just a few counts. The rearrangement uses TRBV6-5 and TRBJ1-6; D is possibly TRBD1 (5 bases). V was cut by 2 bases and J by 12 bases, with 23 bases left in between. Germline V gene lookup returns CDR1 MNHEY and CDR2 SVGAGI. CDR3 length equals 17 residues. CDR3 in amino acids: CASSYPPGQFGKLPLHF. CDR3 in DNA: TGTGCCAGCAGTTACCCGCCAGGGCAGTTTGGCAAATTACCCCTCCACTTT.

There are a few counts of this clonotype. The chain is built from TRBV29-1 and TRBJ1-1; D is unresolved. Per the germline V gene, CDR1 is SQVTM and CDR2 is ANQGSEA. Trimming removed 8 bases from V and 5 bases from J, with 9 bases in between. The CDR3 consists of 10 residues. The CDR3 nucleotides read TGCAGCATTAAAGAGACTGAAGCTTTCTTT. It encodes CSIKETEAFF.

This rearrangement joins TRBV6-2 or TRBV6-3 to TRBJ2-3, with 9 positions matching TRBD2. V lost 4 bases and J lost 2; bases outside the gene matches: 10. The germline V gene has CDR1 MNHEY and CDR2 SVGEGT. This CDR3 comprises 17 residues. The CDR3 loop reads CASSSPGTSFSTDTQYF. CDR3 coding DNA: TGTGCCAGCAGTTCTCCCGGGACTAGCTTTTCCACAGATACGCAGTATTTT.

V is TRBV15 and J is TRBJ2-1; D gene uncertain. Trimming took off 1 base at V and 7 bases at J, with 5 bases between the two ends. This CDR3 spans 12 amino acids. CDR1 is LNHNV, CDR2 YYDKDF, per germline (reference sequence). CDR3 loop: CATSRVTNEQFF. CDR3 coding DNA: TGTGCCACCAGCAGAGTTACTAATGAGCAGTTCTTC.

In its sample, this clonotype was seen a few times. The chain couples TRBV6-1 to TRBJ1-2; the D gene is possibly TRBD1 (5 bases). This CDR3 contains 15 residues. Germline values: CDR1 MNHNS, CDR2 SASEGT. Trimming removed 5 bases from V and 4 bases from J, with 17 bases in between. The CDR3 is CASSPRWGVAYGYTF. CDR3 sequence (DNA): TGTGCCAGCAGTCCTCGTTGGGGGGTGGCCTATGGCTACACCTTC.

This clonotype was detected ten times or more. The chain is built from TRBV12-3 or TRBV12-4 and TRBJ1-2; TRBD1 matches 7 bases. The CDR3 totals 12 residues. V trimming: 8 bases; J trimming: 4 bases; junction bases outside the gene matches: 4. The CDR3, as DNA: TGTGCCAGCGCAGGGGGGTCCTATGGCTACACCTTC. The encoded protein is CASAGGSYGYTF.

This clonotype was detected only a few times. This sequence joins TRBV14 and TRBJ2-3; D not certain. The length of the CDR3 is 16 residues. CDR1 is SGHDN and CDR2 is FVKESK in the germline V gene. V was pared by 6 bases and J by 1 base, with 17 bases between. CDR3 loop: CASSTTTLSGTDTQYF. The DNA of the CDR3 is TGTGCCAGCAGTACTACTACCCTCTCCGGCACAGATACGCAGTATTTT.

This clonotype was counted once. The rearrangement joins TRBV30 to TRBJ1-6; D gene uncertain. The CDR3 contains 14 residues. Looked up from germline, CDR1 is GTSNPN and CDR2 is SVGIG (reference sequence). V lost 1 base and J lost 9, with 13 bases in between. Here the CDR3 reads CAWSEGGLGSPLHF. In DNA form, the CDR3 reads TGTGCCTGGAGTGAAGGAGGGTTGGGTTCACCCCTCCACTTT.

The table lists this clonotype with many counts. This rearrangement joins TRBV2 to TRBJ2-2; D is perhaps TRBD1 or TRBD2 (5 bases each). From germline, CDR1 is SNHLY and CDR2 FYNNEI. The CDR3 consists of 13 residues. V lost 4 bases and J 4 bases, leaving 7 bases between the germline ends. The CDR3 coding sequence is TGTGCCAGCAGTGGGGGGTTCACCGGGGAGCTGTTTTTT. This encodes CASSGGFTGELFF.